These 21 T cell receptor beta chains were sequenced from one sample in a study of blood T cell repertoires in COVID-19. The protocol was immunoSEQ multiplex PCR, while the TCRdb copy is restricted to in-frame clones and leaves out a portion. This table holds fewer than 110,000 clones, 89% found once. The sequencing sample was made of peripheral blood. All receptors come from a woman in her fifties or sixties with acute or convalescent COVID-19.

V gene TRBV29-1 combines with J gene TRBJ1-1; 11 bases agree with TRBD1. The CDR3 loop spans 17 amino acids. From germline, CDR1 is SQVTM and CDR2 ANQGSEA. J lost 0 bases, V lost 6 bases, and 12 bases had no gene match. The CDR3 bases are TGCAGCGTCCTAGGATTAGGGGACAGGGGGTTGAACACTGAAGCTTTCTTT. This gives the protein CSVLGLGDRGLNTEAFF.

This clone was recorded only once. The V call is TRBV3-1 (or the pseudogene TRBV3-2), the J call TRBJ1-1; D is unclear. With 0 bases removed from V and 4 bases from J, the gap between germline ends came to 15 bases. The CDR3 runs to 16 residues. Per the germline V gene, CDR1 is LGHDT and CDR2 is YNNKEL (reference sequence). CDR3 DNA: TGTGCCAGCAGCCAAGATCTAAGAGGGAGCGGCACTGAAGCTTTCTTT. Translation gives CASSQDLRGSGTEAFF.

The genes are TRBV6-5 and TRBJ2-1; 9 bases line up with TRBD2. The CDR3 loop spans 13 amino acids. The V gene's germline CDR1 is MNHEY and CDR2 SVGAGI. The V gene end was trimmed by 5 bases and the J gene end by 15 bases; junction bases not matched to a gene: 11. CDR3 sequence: CASSRGAGGIAFF. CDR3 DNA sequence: TGTGCCAGCAGTCGAGGAGCGGGGGGAATCGCGTTCTTC.

The CDR3 spells CAWRDEGGRGNEQFF. As DNA, the CDR3 is TGTGCCTGGAGGGACGAAGGCGGTCGGGGCAATGAGCAGTTCTTC. This chain uses TRBV30 with TRBJ2-1; possible D gene TRBD2, 5 bases. Trimming removed 3 bases from V and 6 bases from J, with 18 bases in between. This CDR3 comprises 15 residues. The germline CDR1 and CDR2 sequences are GTSNPN and SVGIG (reference sequence).

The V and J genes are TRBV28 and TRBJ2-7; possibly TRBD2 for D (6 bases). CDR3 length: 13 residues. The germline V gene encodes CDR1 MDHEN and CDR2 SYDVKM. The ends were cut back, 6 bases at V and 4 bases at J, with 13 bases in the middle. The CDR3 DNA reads TGTGCCAGCAGCTCCGGGACTCCATACGAGCAGTACTTC. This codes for CASSSGTPYEQYF.

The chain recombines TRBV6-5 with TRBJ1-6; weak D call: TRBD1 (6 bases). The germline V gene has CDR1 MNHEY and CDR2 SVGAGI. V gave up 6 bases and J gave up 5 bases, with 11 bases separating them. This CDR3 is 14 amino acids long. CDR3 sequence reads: CASRRTVDNSPLHF. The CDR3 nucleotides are TGTGCCAGCAGGAGGACAGTCGATAATTCACCCCTCCACTTT.

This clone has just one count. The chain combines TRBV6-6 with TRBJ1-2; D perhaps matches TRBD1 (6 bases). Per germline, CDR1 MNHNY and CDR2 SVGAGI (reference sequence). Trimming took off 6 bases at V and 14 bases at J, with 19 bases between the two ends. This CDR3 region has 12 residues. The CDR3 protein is CASSAKDSGRTF. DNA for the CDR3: TGTGCCAGCAGCGCCAAGGACAGCGGAAGGACCTTC.

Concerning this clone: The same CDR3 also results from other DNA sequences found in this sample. The CDR3 DNA sequence: TGCGCCAGCAGCCCGGGGGGGAATGAGCAGTTCTTC. Its protein product is CASSPGGNEQFF. V and J are TRBV5-1 and TRBJ2-1; 8 bases match TRBD2. The CDR3 runs to 12 residues. CDR1 is SGHRS, CDR2 YFSETQ, per germline. With V trimmed by 4 bases and J by 7 bases, 1 base remained unmatched.

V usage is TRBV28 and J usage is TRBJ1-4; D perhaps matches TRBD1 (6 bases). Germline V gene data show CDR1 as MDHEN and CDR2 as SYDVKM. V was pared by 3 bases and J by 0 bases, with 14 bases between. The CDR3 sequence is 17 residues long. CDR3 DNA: TGTGCCAGCAGTTTGGGCAGGGGATTCCCAACTAATGAAAAACTGTTTTTT. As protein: CASSLGRGFPTNEKLFF.

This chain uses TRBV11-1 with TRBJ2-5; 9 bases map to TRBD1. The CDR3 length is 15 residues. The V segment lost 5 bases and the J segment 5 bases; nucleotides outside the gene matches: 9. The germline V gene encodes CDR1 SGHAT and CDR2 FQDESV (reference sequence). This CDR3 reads CASSPRNRGQETQYF. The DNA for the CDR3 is TGTGCCAGCAGCCCGAGAAACAGGGGGCAGGAGACCCAGTACTTC.

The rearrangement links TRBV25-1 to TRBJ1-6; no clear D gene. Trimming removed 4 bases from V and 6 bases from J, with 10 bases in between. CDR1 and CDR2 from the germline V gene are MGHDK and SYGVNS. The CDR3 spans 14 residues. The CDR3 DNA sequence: TGTGCCAGCAGTGGAGGGCTGTTTAATTCACCCCTCCACTTT. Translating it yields CASSGGLFNSPLHF.

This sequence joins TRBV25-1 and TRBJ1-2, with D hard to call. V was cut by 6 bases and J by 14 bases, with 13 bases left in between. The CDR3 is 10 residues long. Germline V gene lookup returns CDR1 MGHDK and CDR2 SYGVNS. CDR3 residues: CASRVGLITF. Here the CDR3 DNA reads TGTGCCAGCAGGGTCGGTTTAATTACCTTC.

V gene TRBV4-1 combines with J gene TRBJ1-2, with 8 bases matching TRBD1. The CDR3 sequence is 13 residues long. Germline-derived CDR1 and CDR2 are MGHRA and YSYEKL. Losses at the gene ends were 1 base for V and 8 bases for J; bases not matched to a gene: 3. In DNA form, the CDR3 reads TGCGCCAGCAGCCAAGGGACAGGGATAGGCTACACCTTC. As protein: CASSQGTGIGYTF.

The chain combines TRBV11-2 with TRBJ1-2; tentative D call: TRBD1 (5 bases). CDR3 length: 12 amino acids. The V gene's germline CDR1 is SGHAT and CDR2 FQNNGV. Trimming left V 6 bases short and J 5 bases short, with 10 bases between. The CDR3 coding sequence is TGTGCCAGCAGTCCTTCAGGGTATGGCTACACCTTC. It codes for CASSPSGYGYTF.

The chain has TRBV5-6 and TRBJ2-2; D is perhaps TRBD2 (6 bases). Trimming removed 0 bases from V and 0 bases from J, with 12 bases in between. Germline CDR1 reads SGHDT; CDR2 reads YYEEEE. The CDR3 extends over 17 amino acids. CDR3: CASSLEGDSSNTGELFF. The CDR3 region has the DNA TGTGCCAGCAGCTTGGAAGGGGACTCTTCGAACACCGGGGAGCTGTTTTTT.

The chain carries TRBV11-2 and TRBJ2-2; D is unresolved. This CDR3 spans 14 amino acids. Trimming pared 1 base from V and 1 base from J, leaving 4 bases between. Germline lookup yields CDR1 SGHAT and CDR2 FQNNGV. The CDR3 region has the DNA TGTGCCAGCAGCTTAGGAGGGAACACCGGGGAGCTGTTTTTT. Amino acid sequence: CASSLGGNTGELFF.

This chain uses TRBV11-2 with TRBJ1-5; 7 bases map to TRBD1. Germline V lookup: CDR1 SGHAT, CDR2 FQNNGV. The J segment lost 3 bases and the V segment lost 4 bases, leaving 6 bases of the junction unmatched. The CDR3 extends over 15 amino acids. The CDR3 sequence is CASSSQGGNNQPQHF. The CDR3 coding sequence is TGTGCCAGCAGCTCGCAGGGGGGTAACAATCAGCCCCAGCATTTT.

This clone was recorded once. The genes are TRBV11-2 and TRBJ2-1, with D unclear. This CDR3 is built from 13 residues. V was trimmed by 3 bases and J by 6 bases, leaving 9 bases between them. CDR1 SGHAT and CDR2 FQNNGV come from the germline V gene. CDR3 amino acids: CASSFDGFNEQFF. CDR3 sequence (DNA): TGTGCCAGCAGCTTCGACGGGTTCAATGAGCAGTTCTTC.

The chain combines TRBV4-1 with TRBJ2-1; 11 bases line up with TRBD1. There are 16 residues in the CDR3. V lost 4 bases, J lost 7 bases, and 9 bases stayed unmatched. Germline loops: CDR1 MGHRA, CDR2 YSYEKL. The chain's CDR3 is CASSRIGQGANNEQFF. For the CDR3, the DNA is TGCGCCAGCAGCCGGATCGGACAGGGGGCAAATAATGAGCAGTTCTTC.

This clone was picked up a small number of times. CDR3: CASSYAAGGSNYGYTF. The CDR3, as DNA: TGTGCCAGCAGTTACGCAGCGGGGGGATCTAACTATGGCTACACCTTC. The V call is TRBV6-5, the J call TRBJ1-2; D is possibly TRBD1 (5 bases). Trimming stripped 2 bases from V and 0 bases from J, with 13 bases between. The germline V gene encodes CDR1 MNHEY and CDR2 SVGAGI. The CDR3 spans 16 residues.

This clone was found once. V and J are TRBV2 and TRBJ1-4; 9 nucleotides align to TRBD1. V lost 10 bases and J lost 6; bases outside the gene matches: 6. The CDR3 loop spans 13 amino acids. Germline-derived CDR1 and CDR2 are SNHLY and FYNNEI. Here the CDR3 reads CATHRDRDEKLFF. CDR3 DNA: TGTGCCACCCATAGGGACAGGGATGAAAAACTGTTTTTT.